The rows below give T cell receptor beta chains drawn from one sample of a study of blood T cell repertoires in COVID-19. Produced via immunoSEQ multiplex PCR; TCRdb's table is partial and in-frame only. The data contain approximately 400,000 clones, more than 70% of them seen just once; the ten biggest clones take up approximately 12%. The sequenced sample consisted of peripheral blood. Receptor source: a woman aged 45-60 years with COVID-19, enrolled during active disease. CDR3s leave out the opening cysteine and the closing phenylalanine or tryptophan.

v_gene,j_gene,CDR3aa
TRBV29-1,TRBJ2-7,SVIEDGGQTGRRYEQY
TRBV12-3/TRBV12-4,TRBJ1-3,ASSLNSPGTIY
TRBV25-1,TRBJ1-2,ASSEYRDYGYT
TRBV5-4,TRBJ2-1,ASSSEPTSGNEQF
TRBV6-5,TRBJ1-4,ASRGQGGEKLF
TRBV6-5,TRBJ2-7,ASFDRAYEQY
TRBV5-4,TRBJ2-7,ASSNQDYEQY
TRBV19,TRBJ2-7,ASSQRGGAAYEQY
TRBV23-1,TRBJ1-1,ASSLGYTEAF
TRBV5-3,TRBJ1-2,ARSAGQGGFYGYT
TRBV3-1/TRBV3-2,TRBJ1-3,ASSQQFRSGNTIY
TRBV12-5,TRBJ2-7,ASGLSGTDPQY
TRBV10-2,TRBJ2-7,ASSESTGAGGVEQY
TRBV2,TRBJ2-4,ASLRGTKNIQY
TRBV5-8,TRBJ1-5,ASRLQGIQPQH
TRBV5-1,TRBJ1-2,ASSLEGQGFGYT
TRBV24-1,TRBJ1-5,ATSDQNQPQH
TRBV5-4,TRBJ2-5,ASSSDSGVETQY
TRBV5-1,TRBJ1-5,ASSLHRESQH
TRBV4-1,TRBJ2-7,ASSQDKLQGDEQY
TRBV5-1,TRBJ2-2,ASSLDRTEGELF
TRBV28,TRBJ1-1,ASIPGRAGTEAF
TRBV11-2,TRBJ2-7,ASSLVGQGLTYEQY
TRBV29-1,TRBJ1-2,SVGKQGAGEGYT
TRBV5-1,TRBJ1-2,ASSIGQGYGYT
TRBV10-1,TRBJ2-2,ASSEPGQGAWELF
TRBV2,TRBJ1-5,ASSKDRASNQPQH
TRBV6-5,TRBJ1-1,ASSHSGTEAF
TRBV5-6,TRBJ2-7,ASTSVGDSSYEQY
TRBV5-6,TRBJ1-1,ASSLVRFGEAF
TRBV5-1,TRBJ2-7,ASSLADSFYEQY
TRBV19,TRBJ2-6,ASSWTGEFRTGANVLT
TRBV2,TRBJ2-7,ASTRTWVVSEQY
TRBV19,TRBJ1-2,ASSTRQGRSNYGYT
TRBV2,TRBJ2-3,ASNLLAGSTDTQY
TRBV19,TRBJ2-5,ASSIGSPGQGRETQY
TRBV18,TRBJ1-6,ASSPPGGNSPLH
TRBV19,TRBJ1-1,ASSKWRPNTEAF
TRBV11-3,TRBJ2-7,ASSLDPTDYEQY
TRBV11-3,TRBJ1-3,ASSSTSSGNTIY
TRBV10-1,TRBJ1-1,ASSSTWGAEAF
TRBV7-8,TRBJ1-4,ASSLEDRDEKLF
TRBV10-3,TRBJ1-3,AIRQGAGNTIY
TRBV28,TRBJ1-2,ASSGDRAPSDYGYT
TRBV27,TRBJ2-3,ASSASGEAQY
TRBV7-3,TRBJ2-3,ASSLRPGVAGSPDTQY
TRBV7-9,TRBJ1-2,ASSLMGGLYGYT
TRBV2,TRBJ1-6,ATNRDRALSPLH
TRBV30,TRBJ1-6,AWTGNNSPLH
TRBV5-6,TRBJ1-2,ASSLPGDTGYT
TRBV2,TRBJ1-2,ASSLRTGFNYGYT
TRBV3-1/TRBV3-2,TRBJ2-7,ASSQLSRGGYEQY
TRBV23-1,TRBJ2-5,ASSQPRQGDQETQY
TRBV20-1,TRBJ2-4,SASTGLLYQNIQY
TRBV19,TRBJ1-5,ASSRQGPAYSNQPQH